The rows below give T cell receptor beta chains drawn from one sample of a study of vaccination effects on CD4 cells after COVID-19. Libraries were prepared by immunoSEQ multiplex PCR; TCRdb keeps only in-frame clonotypes and omits some of them. The sample has nearly 45,000 clones, approximately 72% seen once. The antigens of these receptors remain unknown. The material was CD4+ T cells from PBMCs cultured without peptide, obtained after COVID-19 vaccination. Every receptor here comes from a human donor who received a COVID-19 vaccine. CDR3s include the opening cysteine and the closing phenylalanine or tryptophan. The D gene is left open where the match is weak. Rows may omit the clone size; those that give it use once, few, many or a size class.

d_gene: .
v_gene: TRBV7-2
abundance: .
j_gene: TRBJ2-7
CDR3aa: CASSPSSYEQYF
CDR3nt: TGTGCCAGCAGTCCGAGTAGTTACGAGCAGTACTTC

d_gene: TRBD1
v_gene: TRBV11-2
abundance: .
j_gene: TRBJ2-1
CDR3aa: CASSTSGTGGYNEQFF
CDR3nt: TGTGCCAGCAGCACTTCCGGGACAGGGGGCTACAATGAGCAGTTCTTC

d_gene: TRBD1
v_gene: TRBV6-6
abundance: .
j_gene: TRBJ1-5
CDR3aa: CASSGGTAYQPQHF
CDR3nt: TGTGCCAGCAGCGGAGGGACAGCTTATCAGCCCCAGCATTTT

d_gene: TRBD1
v_gene: TRBV5-1
abundance: .
j_gene: TRBJ2-7
CDR3aa: CASRAGTGGVGEQYF
CDR3nt: TGCGCCAGCAGGGCCGGGACAGGGGGGGTAGGCGAGCAGTACTTC

d_gene: TRBD1
v_gene: TRBV6-4
abundance: .
j_gene: TRBJ1-2
CDR3aa: CASSNAGGNYGYTF
CDR3nt: TGTGCCAGCAGTAATGCAGGGGGGAACTATGGCTACACCTTC

d_gene: TRBD2
v_gene: TRBV5-8
abundance: .
j_gene: TRBJ2-3
CDR3aa: CASSLGGRAQDTQYF
CDR3nt: TGTGCCAGCAGCTTGGGGGGGAGGGCCCAAGATACGCAGTATTTT

d_gene: .
v_gene: TRBV25-1
abundance: .
j_gene: TRBJ2-5
CDR3aa: CASSGGRGGQETQYF
CDR3nt: TGTGCCAGCAGTGGAGGTAGAGGTGGCCAAGAGACCCAGTACTTC

d_gene: .
v_gene: TRBV24-1
abundance: .
j_gene: TRBJ2-3
CDR3aa: CATSDGTVADTQYF
CDR3nt: TGTGCCACCAGTGATGGGACGGTGGCAGATACGCAGTATTTT

d_gene: .
v_gene: TRBV30
abundance: .
j_gene: TRBJ1-1
CDR3aa: CAWATGITEAFF
CDR3nt: TGTGCCTGGGCTACGGGCATCACTGAAGCTTTCTTT

d_gene: .
v_gene: TRBV6-5
abundance: .
j_gene: TRBJ2-7
CDR3aa: CASKGKSSYEQYF
CDR3nt: TGTGCCAGCAAGGGCAAGAGCTCCTACGAGCAGTACTTC

d_gene: .
v_gene: TRBV18
abundance: once
j_gene: TRBJ2-1
CDR3aa: CASSTGTRSEQFF
CDR3nt: TGTGCCAGCTCTACCGGGACCCGTAGTGAGCAGTTCTTC

d_gene: .
v_gene: TRBV7-6
abundance: .
j_gene: TRBJ2-1
CDR3aa: CASSLGGSQGRNEQFF
CDR3nt: TGTGCCAGCAGCTTAGGTGGCTCTCAGGGGAGAAATGAGCAGTTCTTC

d_gene: TRBD1
v_gene: TRBV6-5
abundance: .
j_gene: TRBJ2-7
CDR3aa: CASSTRTGRIYEQYF
CDR3nt: TGTGCCAGCAGTACAAGGACAGGGAGGATCTACGAGCAGTACTTC

d_gene: .
v_gene: TRBV5-1
abundance: .
j_gene: TRBJ2-7
CDR3aa: CASSLAPGPKRHEQYF
CDR3nt: TGCGCCAGCAGCTTGGCCCCCGGGCCAAAAAGGCACGAGCAGTACTTC

d_gene: .
v_gene: TRBV10-3
abundance: .
j_gene: TRBJ1-2
CDR3aa: CAISDTNGYTF
CDR3nt: TGTGCCATCAGTGATACCAATGGCTACACCTTC